This T cell receptor beta chain derives from a study of regulatory and conventional T cells in RAG deficiency. Study conclusions and caveats: These Omenn syndrome Treg sorts may hold peripherally activated cells instead. Shannon entropy fell and Simpson indices rose in RAG-deficient patients.

Remarks on this clone: Its antigen is undetermined.

The ends lost 4 bases at V and 2 bases at J; junction bases unmatched: 9. The CDR3 length is 15 residues. Per the germline V gene, CDR1 is SGHKS and CDR2 is YYEKEE (reference sequence). The sorted conventional CD4+ T cells were CD25-low and CD127-high, with genomic DNA sequenced. Clones were read by immunoSEQ multiplex PCR, and TCRdb kept only the in-frame ones, dropping some. The repertoire has 20,000 to 25,000 clones, just under 95% of them found once; the top ten carry about 0.73%. This same sample was also part of a study on regulatory T cells. That study adds: Amplification used 52 TRBV primers and 13 TRBJ primers.

V and J are TRBV5-5 and TRBJ2-7, with 7 bases fitting TRBD1. The sequenced sample consisted of CD4+ T cells sorted from blood. This receptor was identified in a human donor in good health. CDR3 bases: TGTGCCAGCAGCCCAGGAGGACAGGCAACCTACGAGCAGTACTTC. Translated, it gives CASSPGGQATYEQYF.